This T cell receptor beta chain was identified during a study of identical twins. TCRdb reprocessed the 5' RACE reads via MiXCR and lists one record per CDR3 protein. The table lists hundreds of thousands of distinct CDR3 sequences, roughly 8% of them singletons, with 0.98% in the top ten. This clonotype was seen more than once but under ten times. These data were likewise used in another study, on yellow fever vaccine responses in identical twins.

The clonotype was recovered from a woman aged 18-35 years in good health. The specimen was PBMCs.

Written as DNA, the CDR3 is TGTGCCATCAGTGAGTCGAGGGGCTCGAGCACTGAAGCTTTCTTT. Residues: CAISESRGSSTEAFF. The chain has TRBV10-3 and TRBJ1-1; tentatively, D is TRBD1 (5 bases). Trimming pared 0 bases from V and 4 bases from J, leaving 12 bases between. Germline V gene data show CDR1 as ENHRY and CDR2 as SYGVKD. This CDR3 has 15 residues.